The next 5 T cell receptor beta chains were all read from a single sample in a study of T-cell memory formation after mild COVID-19. TCRdb called the 5' RACE reads again in MiXCR, with one record for every CDR3 protein. The sample contains 550,000 to 600,000 distinct CDR3 sequences, roughly 17% of which appear only once. Sequencing was carried out using PBMCs or a T cell subset sorted from them (not recorded which). The receptors were gathered from an adult woman who had mild COVID-19 (a few samples of this study predate the infection). Cell type and time point are not known.

The chain couples TRBV30 to TRBJ2-1; 10 bases map to TRBD2. Germline loops: CDR1 GTSNPN, CDR2 SVGIG (reference sequence). The CDR3 totals 15 residues. With V trimmed by 5 bases and J by 5 bases, 9 bases remained unmatched. DNA of the CDR3: TGTGCCTGGGGAGCCGGGACTAGCGCTGACAATGAGCAGTTCTTC. It specifies CAWGAGTSADNEQFF.

The CDR3 region has the DNA TGCAGTGCTATTCGTCAGGGTCTGGAAGCTTTCTTT. This sequence encodes CSAIRQGLEAFF. J is TRBJ1-1 and V is TRBV20-1, with D maybe TRBD1 (5 bases). The CDR3 contains 12 residues. The V gene lost 4 bases and the J gene lost 8 bases, with 14 bases spanning the gap. CDR1 DFQATT and CDR2 SNEGSKA come from the germline V gene (reference sequence).

This clonotype was detected many times. The CDR3 coding sequence is TGTGCCAGCAGTTCCACATCAAGCACAGATACGCAGTATTTT. As protein: CASSSTSSTDTQYF. This rearrangement joins TRBV6-5 to TRBJ2-3, with D uncertain. Per germline, CDR1 MNHEY and CDR2 SVGAGI. This CDR3 spans 14 amino acids. Trimming removed 4 bases at V and 0 bases at J, with 8 bases between.

This chain links TRBV29-1 with TRBJ1-1, with D unclear. Germline CDR1 and CDR2: SQVTM and ANQGSEA. V shed 8 bases and J shed 1 base, with 14 bases lying between them. The CDR3 length is 13 residues. The CDR3 here is CSTLLGGNTEAFF. CDR3 nucleotide sequence: TGCAGCACTCTCCTTGGTGGGAACACTGAAGCTTTCTTT. Supplemented by reference TRBV29-1 and TRBJ1-1, the full variable domain reads SAVISQKPSRDICQRGTSLTIQCQVDSQVTMMFWYRQQPGQSLTLIATANQGSEATYESGFVIDKFPISRPNLTFSTLTVSNMSPEDSSIYLCSTLLGGNTEAFFGQGTRLTVV.

This rearrangement joins TRBV3-1 to TRBJ1-2; D is unresolved. Germline assignment: CDR1 LGHDT and CDR2 YNNKEL (reference sequence). Deletions cut 1 base from V and 8 bases from J, with 17 bases between. The CDR3 runs to 15 residues. The CDR3 spells CASSQGLLGSRGYTF. The CDR3 DNA sequence: TGTGCCAGCAGCCAAGGACTGCTAGGATCGAGGGGCTACACCTTC.